This paragraph covers one T cell receptor (beta chain) sequence. The antigen this receptor binds is unknown. One base away there is no much larger clone; base qualities are not given. This specimen comes from a study of blood T cell repertoires in COVID-19 (dated by TCRdb to the early 2020s). A note on the overall study: Collaborator samples came from the United States, Italy and Spain and covered acute and convalescent phases of COVID-19. The material from the prospective study consisted of cDNA or gDNA derived from T cells, B-cell-depleted T cells, or PBMCs. The dataset comprised deeply sampled blood TCRbeta repertoires from subjects exposed to, actively infected with, or recovered from COVID-19. The repertoires were released in a freely available public database meant as a resource for research on the immune response to SARS-CoV-2. The samples were drawn from the first 160 participants of the ongoing ImmuneRACE study and from roughly 1,300 subjects provided by 6 global collaborators. Nearly every sample came with metadata listing a de-identified subject ID, COVID-19 status, age in years and sex. Where available, HLA class I and class II types were obtained from metadata supplied by the sample provider rather than from assay-based typing. Study-level results and caveats: The amount of clinical and demographic metadata varied by source and participant and was provided uncurated.

Whole blood was collected in K2EDTA tubes by collaborating institutions according to the institutions' own protocols. For TCRbeta analysis, collaborator samples were shipped as frozen whole blood, as isolated PBMCs, or as DNA extracted from either sample type. TCRbeta CDR3 regions were amplified from genomic DNA using the immunoSEQ Assay, a bias-controlled multiplex PCR. Per the original workflow: The number of nucleated cells in each sample was estimated from the amplification of reference gene primers within the assay. To quantify the absolute abundance of each unique TCRbeta CDR3 rearrangement, sequence reads were collapsed and filtered. For each sample, productive Simpson clonality was calculated as the square root of Simpson's diversity index over productive rearrangements. TCRdb provides this immuneACCESS table in a form limited to in-frame rearrangements. Some clones are lacking; in checked studies, under half of them reflect an unresolved V gene, and why the rest are absent is not known. V and J calls and clone size are those listed in that table; D and trimming were worked out from the DNA. Within this sample are about 59,000 clones, with 81% of them counted one time only. The ten largest clones add up to roughly 28% of the sample.

V trim: 4 bases; J trim: 8 bases; unmatched bases: 4. Reading from cysteine to phenylalanine, the CDR3 counts 13 amino acids. Only the CDR3 DNA stays, 39 bases, in frame from base 1. Via the germline V gene, CDR1 is SGHTA and CDR2 FQGNSA. This chain joins TRBV7-2 to TRBJ1-2; TRBD1 lines up with 10 middle nucleotides. Sequencing was performed on peripheral blood. The clonotype was recovered from a woman older than 75 with active or convalescent COVID-19. Read as DNA, the sequence is TGTGCCAGCAGCTCAGGACAGGGGGGAGGCTACACCTTC. Translated, it gives CASSSGQGGGYTF.